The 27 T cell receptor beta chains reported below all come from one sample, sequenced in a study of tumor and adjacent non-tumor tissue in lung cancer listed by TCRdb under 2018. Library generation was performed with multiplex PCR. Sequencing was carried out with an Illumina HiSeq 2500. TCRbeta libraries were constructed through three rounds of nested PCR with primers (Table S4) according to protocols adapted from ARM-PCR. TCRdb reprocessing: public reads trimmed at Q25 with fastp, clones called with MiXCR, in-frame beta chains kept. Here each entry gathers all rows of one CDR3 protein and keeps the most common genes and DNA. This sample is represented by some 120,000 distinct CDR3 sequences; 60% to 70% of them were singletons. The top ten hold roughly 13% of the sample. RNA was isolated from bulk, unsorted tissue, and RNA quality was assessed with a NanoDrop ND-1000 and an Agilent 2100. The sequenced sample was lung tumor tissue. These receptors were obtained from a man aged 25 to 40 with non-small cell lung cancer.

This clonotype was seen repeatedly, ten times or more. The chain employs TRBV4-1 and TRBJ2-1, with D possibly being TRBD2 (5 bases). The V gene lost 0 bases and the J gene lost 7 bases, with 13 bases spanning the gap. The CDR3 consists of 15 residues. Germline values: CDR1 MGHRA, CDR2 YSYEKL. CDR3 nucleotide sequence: TGCGCCAGCAGCCAAGACCCCGGGGATGGGAATGAGCAGTTCTTC. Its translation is CASSQDPGDGNEQFF.

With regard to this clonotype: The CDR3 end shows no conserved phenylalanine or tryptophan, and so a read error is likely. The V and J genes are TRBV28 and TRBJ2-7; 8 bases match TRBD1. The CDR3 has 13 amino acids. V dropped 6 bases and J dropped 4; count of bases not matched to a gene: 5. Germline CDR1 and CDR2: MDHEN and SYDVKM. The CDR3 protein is CASRKDREYEQYI. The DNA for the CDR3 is TGTGCCAGCAGGAAGGACAGGGAATACGAGCAGTACATC.

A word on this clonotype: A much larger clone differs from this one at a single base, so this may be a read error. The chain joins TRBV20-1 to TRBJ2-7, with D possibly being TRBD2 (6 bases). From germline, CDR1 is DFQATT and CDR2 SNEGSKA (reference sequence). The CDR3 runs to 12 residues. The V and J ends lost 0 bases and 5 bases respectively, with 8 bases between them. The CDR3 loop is CSAREEGHEQYF. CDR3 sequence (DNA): TGCAGTGCTAGAGAGGAGGGTCACGAGCAGTACTTC.

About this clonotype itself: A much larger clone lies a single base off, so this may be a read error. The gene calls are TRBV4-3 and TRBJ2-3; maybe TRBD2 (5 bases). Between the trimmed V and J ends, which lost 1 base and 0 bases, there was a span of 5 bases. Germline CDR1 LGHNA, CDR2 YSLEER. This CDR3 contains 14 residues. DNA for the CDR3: TGCGCCAGCAGCCAAGGGACTAGCACAGATACGCAGTATTTT. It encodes CASSQGTSTDTQYF.

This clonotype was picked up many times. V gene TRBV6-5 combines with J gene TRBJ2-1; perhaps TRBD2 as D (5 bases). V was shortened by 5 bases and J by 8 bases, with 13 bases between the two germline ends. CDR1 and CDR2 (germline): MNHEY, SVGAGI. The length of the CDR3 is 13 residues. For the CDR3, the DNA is TGTGCCAGCAGTGTCACTAGTTCCCATGAGCAGTTCTTC. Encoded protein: CASSVTSSHEQFF.

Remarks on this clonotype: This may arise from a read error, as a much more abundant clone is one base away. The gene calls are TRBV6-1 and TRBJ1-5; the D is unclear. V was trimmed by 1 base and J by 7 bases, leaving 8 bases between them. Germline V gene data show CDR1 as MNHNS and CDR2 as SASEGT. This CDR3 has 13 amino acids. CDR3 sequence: CASSEGTYQPQHF. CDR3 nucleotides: TGTGCCAGCAGTGAAGGGACTTACCAGCCCCAGCATTTT.

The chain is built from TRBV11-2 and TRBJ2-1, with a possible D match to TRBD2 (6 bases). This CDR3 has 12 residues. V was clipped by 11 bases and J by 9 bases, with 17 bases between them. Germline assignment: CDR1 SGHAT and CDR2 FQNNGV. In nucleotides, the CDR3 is TGTGCCGACAGCCCCGGGACTGGTGAGCAGTTCTTC. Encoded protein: CADSPGTGEQFF. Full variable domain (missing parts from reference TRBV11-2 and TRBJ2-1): EAGVAQSPRYKIIEKRQSVAFWCNPISGHATLYWYQQILGQGPKLLIQFQNNGVVDDSQLPKDRFSAERLKGVDSTLKIQPAKLEDSAVYLCADSPGTGEQFFGPGTRLTVL.

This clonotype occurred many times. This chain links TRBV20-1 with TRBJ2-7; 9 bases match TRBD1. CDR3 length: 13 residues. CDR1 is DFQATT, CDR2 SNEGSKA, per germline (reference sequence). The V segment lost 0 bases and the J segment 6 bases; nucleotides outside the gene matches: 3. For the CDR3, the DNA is TGCAGTGCTAGAGATGGGACAGGGACCGAGCAGTACTTC. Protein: CSARDGTGTEQYF.

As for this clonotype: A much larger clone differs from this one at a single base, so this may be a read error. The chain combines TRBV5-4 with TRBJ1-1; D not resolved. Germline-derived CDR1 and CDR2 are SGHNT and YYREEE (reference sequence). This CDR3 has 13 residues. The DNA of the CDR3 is TGTGCCAACAGCTTGGAGGAGAACACTGAAGCTTTCTTT. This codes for CANSLEENTEAFF.

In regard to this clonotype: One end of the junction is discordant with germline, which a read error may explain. CDR3 protein: CSVGKATYEQYF. CDR3 bases: TGCAGTGTCGGGAAAGCCACCTACGAGCAATACTTC. The chain employs TRBV20-1 and TRBJ2-7, with TRBD2 as a possible D gene (5 bases). CDR3 length: 12 residues. Germline lookup yields CDR1 DFQATT and CDR2 SNEGSKA (reference sequence).

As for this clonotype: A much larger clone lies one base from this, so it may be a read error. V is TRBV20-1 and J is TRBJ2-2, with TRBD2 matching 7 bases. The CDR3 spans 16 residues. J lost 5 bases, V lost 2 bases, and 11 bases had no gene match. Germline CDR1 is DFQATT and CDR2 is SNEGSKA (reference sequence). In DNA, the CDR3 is TGCAGTGCTAGACTCCCGACAGCGGGAAGGACCGGGGAGCTGTTTTTT. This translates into CSARLPTAGRTGELFF.

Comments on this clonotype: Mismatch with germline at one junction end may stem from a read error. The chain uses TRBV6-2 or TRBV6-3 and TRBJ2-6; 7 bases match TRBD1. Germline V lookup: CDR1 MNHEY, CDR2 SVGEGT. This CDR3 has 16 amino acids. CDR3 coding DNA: TGTGCCAGCAGACGGACAGGCCGCTCTGGAGCCAACGTCCAGACTTTC. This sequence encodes CASRRTGRSGANVQTF.

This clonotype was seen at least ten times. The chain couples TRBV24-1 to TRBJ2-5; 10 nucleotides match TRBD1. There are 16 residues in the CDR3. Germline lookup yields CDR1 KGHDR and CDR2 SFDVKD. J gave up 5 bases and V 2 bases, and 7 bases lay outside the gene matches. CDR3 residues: CATSDSPDRGLETQYF. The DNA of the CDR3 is TGTGCCACCAGTGATTCCCCAGACAGGGGGCTTGAGACCCAGTACTTC.

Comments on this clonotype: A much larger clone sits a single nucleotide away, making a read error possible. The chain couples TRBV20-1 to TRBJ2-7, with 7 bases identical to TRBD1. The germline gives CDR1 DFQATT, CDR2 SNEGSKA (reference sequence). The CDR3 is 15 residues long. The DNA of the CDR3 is TGCAGTGCATTTGGAGACAGGGATTCTTACTACGAGCGGTACTTC. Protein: CSAFGDRDSYYERYF.

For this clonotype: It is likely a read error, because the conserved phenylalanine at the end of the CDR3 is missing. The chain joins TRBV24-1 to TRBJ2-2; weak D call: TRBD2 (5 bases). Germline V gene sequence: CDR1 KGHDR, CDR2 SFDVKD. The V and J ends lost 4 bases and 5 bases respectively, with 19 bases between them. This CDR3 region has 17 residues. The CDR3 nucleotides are TGTGCCACCAGTGACGAAACGGGGTTCCGAGGGACCGGGGAGCTGTTTATT. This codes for CATSDETGFRGTGELFI.

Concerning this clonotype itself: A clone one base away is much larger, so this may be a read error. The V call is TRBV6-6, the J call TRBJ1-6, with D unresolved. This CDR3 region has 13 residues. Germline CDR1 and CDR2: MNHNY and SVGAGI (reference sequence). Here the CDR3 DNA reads TGTGCCAGCACAACGGACGATAATTCACCCCCCCACTTT. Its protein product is CASTTDDNSPPHF.

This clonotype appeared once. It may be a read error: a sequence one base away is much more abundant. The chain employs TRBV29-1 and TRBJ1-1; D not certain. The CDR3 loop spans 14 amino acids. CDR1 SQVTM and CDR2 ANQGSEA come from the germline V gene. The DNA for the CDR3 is TGCAGCGTTGGAGCGTGGCAGATGAACACTAAAGCTTTCTTT. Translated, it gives CSVGAWQMNTKAFF.

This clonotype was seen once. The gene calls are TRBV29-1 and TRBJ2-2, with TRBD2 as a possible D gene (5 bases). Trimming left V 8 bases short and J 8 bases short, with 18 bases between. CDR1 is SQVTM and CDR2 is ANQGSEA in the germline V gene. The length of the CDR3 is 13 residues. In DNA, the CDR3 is TGCAGCACGAGCGGTGGAGAAGGAGGGGAGCTGTTTTTT. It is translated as CSTSGGEGGELFF.

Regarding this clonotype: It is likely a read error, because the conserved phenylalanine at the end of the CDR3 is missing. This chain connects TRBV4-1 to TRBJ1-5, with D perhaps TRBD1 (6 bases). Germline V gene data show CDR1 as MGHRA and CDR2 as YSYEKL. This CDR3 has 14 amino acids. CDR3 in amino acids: CASSQEQGNQPQHS. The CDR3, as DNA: TGTGCCAGCAGCCAAGAACAGGGTAATCAGCCCCAGCATTCT.

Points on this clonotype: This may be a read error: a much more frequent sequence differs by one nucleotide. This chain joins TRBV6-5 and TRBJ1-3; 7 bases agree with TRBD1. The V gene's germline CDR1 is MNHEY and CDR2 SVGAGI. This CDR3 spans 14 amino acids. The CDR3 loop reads CVSSPDRVGNTIYF. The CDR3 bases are TGTGTCAGCAGTCCCGACAGGGTTGGAAACACCATATATTTT.

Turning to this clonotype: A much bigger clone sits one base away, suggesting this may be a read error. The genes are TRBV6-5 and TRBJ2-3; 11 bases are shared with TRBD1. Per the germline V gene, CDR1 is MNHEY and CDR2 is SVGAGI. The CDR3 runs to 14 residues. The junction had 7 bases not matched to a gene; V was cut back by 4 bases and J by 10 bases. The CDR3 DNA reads TGTGCCAGCAGTTGGACAGGGGGCGAGGATGCGCAGTATTTT. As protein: CASSWTGGEDAQYF.

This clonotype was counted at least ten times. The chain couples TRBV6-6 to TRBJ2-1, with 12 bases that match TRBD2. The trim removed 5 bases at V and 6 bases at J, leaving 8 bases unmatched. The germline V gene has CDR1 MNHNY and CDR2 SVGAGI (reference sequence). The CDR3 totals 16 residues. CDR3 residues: CASSRSRLAGANEQFF. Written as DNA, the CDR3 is TGTGCCAGCAGTCGGAGCCGACTAGCGGGAGCCAATGAGCAGTTCTTC.

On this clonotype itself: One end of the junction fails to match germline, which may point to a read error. The CDR3 DNA follows: TGTACCAGCTTAGTGACGGAGGCCACTGAAGCTTTCTTT. Translated, it gives CTSLVTEATEAFF. The chain carries TRBV11-2 and TRBJ1-1; no clear D. Germline V gene sequence: CDR1 SGHAT, CDR2 FQNNGV. This CDR3 contains 13 residues.

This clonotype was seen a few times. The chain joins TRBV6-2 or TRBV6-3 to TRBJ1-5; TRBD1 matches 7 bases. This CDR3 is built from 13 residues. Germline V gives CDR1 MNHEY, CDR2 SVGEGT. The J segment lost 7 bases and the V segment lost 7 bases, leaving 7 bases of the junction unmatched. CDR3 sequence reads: CASNLDRAQPQHF. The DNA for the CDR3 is TGTGCCAGCAACCTTGACAGGGCCCAGCCCCAGCATTTT.

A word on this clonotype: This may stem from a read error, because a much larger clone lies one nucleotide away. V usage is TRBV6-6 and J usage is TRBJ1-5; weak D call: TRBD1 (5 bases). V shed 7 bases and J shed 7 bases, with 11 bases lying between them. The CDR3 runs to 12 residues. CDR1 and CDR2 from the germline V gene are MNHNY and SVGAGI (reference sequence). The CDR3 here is CASTGQVQPQHF. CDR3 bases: TGTGCCAGCACGGGGCAGGTCCAGCCCCAGCATTTT.

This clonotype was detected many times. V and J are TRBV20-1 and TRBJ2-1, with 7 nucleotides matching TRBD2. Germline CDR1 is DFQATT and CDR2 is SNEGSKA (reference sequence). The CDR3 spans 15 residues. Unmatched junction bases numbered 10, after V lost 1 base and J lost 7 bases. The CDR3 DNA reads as TGCAGTGCTAGAGGAGAGGGAGGGCTGCGAAATGAGCAGTTCTTC. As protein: CSARGEGGLRNEQFF.

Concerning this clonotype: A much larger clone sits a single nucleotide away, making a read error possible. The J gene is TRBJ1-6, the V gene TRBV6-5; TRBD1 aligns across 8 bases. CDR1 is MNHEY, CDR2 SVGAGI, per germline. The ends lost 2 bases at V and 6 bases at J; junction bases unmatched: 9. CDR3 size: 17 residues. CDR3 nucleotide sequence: TGTGCCAGCAGTTACCGCCCAGGGGGCGTCTGTAATTCACCCCTCCACTTT. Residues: CASSYRPGGVCNSPLHF.